This is a list of T cell receptor beta chains from one sample in a study of metastatic and nonmetastatic thyroid tumors. MiXCR reprocessed the PCR reads for TCRdb. This sample has approximately 16,000 clones, with around 24% found just once. The sample comprised tumor tissue. The receptors shown here come from a male donor with papillary thyroid cancer or a benign thyroid nodule (not recorded which). Some clones in this sample may be carry-over from other donors' samples. Both conserved end residues are part of each CDR3. D genes are given only for firm matches. Size is stated for part of the rows, as once, few or many counts, or as a class when the clone is expanded.

size	length	D	V	J	CDR3	DNA
many	15	.	TRBV12-3/TRBV12-4	TRBJ2-2	CAIPLVGAGTGELFF	TGTGCCATCCCACTCGTAGGGGCCGGCACCGGGGAGCTGTTTTTT
many	16	.	TRBV11-2	TRBJ2-1	CASSSWGAASGDEQFF	TGTGCCAGCAGCTCATGGGGGGCGGCTTCAGGGGATGAGCAGTTCTTC
few	11	.	TRBV28	TRBJ2-4	CASSQVYIQYF	TGTGCCAGCAGTCAGGTCTACATTCAGTACTTC
.	13	.	TRBV25-1	TRBJ1-4	CASSYRAGEKLFF	TGTGCCAGCAGTTACCGGGCCGGAGAAAAACTGTTTTTT
.	14	.	TRBV27	TRBJ1-2	CASSLTFTPHGYTF	TGTGCCAGCAGTTTAACTTTCACCCCCCATGGCTACACCTTC
few	16	.	TRBV28	TRBJ1-1	CAKAGEEGHSDTEAFF	TGTGCCAAAGCCGGGGAGGAGGGGCATTCGGACACTGAAGCTTTCTTT
many	12	.	TRBV5-1	TRBJ2-7	CASSFFFYEQYF	TGCGCCAGCAGCTTTTTTTTTTACGAGCAGTACTTC
few	14	TRBD1	TRBV6-1	TRBJ1-2	CASRPRGYWFGYTF	TGTGCCAGCAGACCCAGGGGGTACTGGTTTGGCTACACCTTC
many	19	.	TRBV15	TRBJ1-5	CATSRVRSGGTYSNQPQHF	TGTGCCACCAGCAGAGTTCGCTCCGGCGGGACGTATAGCAATCAGCCCCAGCATTTT
.	16	TRBD2	TRBV6-1	TRBJ2-5	CASSEEGQRGGETQYF	TGTGCCAGCAGTGAAGAGGGCCAGCGGGGGGGAGAGACCCAGTACTTC
.	15	TRBD2	TRBV3-1	TRBJ2-1	CAGSQDHGLAGEQFF	TGTGCCGGCAGCCAAGATCACGGACTAGCTGGAGAGCAGTTCTTC
few	16	.	TRBV11-1	TRBJ2-2	CASSLDSWSRGGELFF	TGTGCCAGCAGCTTAGATTCCTGGAGCAGGGGCGGGGAGCTGTTTTTT
.	14	.	TRBV20-1	TRBJ2-7	CSARDVKASEEQYF	TGCAGTGCTAGAGATGTGAAGGCGTCGGAGGAGCAGTACTTC
few	17	TRBD1	TRBV6-2/TRBV6-3	TRBJ2-7	CASSFSRGQDISYEQYF	TGTGCCAGCAGTTTCTCCAGGGGACAGGATATCTCCTACGAGCAGTACTTC
.	13	.	TRBV20-1	TRBJ2-7	CSAVSVKGNEQYF	TGCAGTGCTGTATCGGTGAAGGGTAACGAGCAGTACTTC
medium-sized	11	.	TRBV28	TRBJ2-7	CASVSPYEQYF	TGTGCCAGCGTCAGCCCCTACGAGCAGTACTTC
.	15	.	TRBV12-3/TRBV12-4	TRBJ2-5	CASTGGGGVQETQYF	TGTGCCAGCACCGGCGGTGGGGGAGTCCAAGAGACCCAGTACTTC
.	14	.	TRBV5-1	TRBJ2-7	CASSLAVTSYEQYF	TGCGCCAGCAGCTTGGCTGTTACCTCCTACGAGCAGTACTTC
.	17	TRBD1	TRBV4-2	TRBJ1-6	CASRSRLRGQGNSPLHF	TGTGCCAGCAGATCGAGACTACGGGGACAGGGCAATTCACCCCTCCACTTT
medium-sized	13	.	TRBV2	TRBJ1-1	CASSQGTYTEAFF	TGTGCCAGCAGTCAAGGGACATACACTGAAGCTTTCTTT
few	16	TRBD2	TRBV28	TRBJ2-7	CASSSRIAGGIYEQYF	TGTGCCAGCAGTTCCCGTATCGCGGGAGGGATATACGAGCAGTACTTC
many	15	TRBD2	TRBV6-4	TRBJ2-2	CASSESGGGTGELFF	TGTGCCAGCAGTGAAAGCGGGGGGGGCACCGGGGAGCTGTTTTTT
.	17	TRBD2	TRBV11-1	TRBJ2-3	CASSPGLEGGPSDTKYF	TGTGCCAGCAGCCCGGGACTAGAGGGAGGGCCATCAGATACGAAGTATTTT
many	14	TRBD1	TRBV19	TRBJ1-4	CASTRTGDNEKLFF	TGTGCCAGTACCCGGACAGGAGATAATGAAAAACTGTTTTTT
.	15	.	TRBV6-2/TRBV6-3	TRBJ2-2	CASSYDGGFTGELFF	TGTGCCAGCAGTTACGATGGGGGTTTCACCGGGGAGCTGTTTTTT
few	15	.	TRBV6-2/TRBV6-3	TRBJ2-1	CASSYRVGSYNEQFF	TGTGCCAGCAGTTACCGCGTGGGCTCCTACAATGAGCAGTTCTTC
many	17	.	TRBV4-1	TRBJ2-1	CASSQGRAFRTYNEQFF	TGCGCCAGCAGCCAAGGTCGGGCCTTTAGAACATACAATGAGCAGTTCTTC
.	12	.	TRBV18	TRBJ1-1	CASSISNAEAFF	TGTGCCAGCTCAATAAGTAACGCTGAAGCTTTCTTT
many	13	.	TRBV27	TRBJ2-5	CASSLDRIETQYF	TGTGCCAGCAGTTTGGACCGGATAGAGACCCAGTACTTC
many	18	.	TRBV11-1	TRBJ2-3	CASSLEGLSGVLTDTQYF	TGTGCCAGCAGCTTAGAAGGCCTGTCAGGGGTGCTGACAGATACGCAGTATTTT
.	15	.	TRBV5-1	TRBJ1-1	CASSGIMGGNTEAFF	TGCGCCAGCAGCGGCATTATGGGGGGGAACACTGAAGCTTTCTTT
.	13	.	TRBV7-9	TRBJ2-5	CASPIDWGDAQYF	TGTGCCAGCCCTATTGATTGGGGTGATGCCCAGTACTTC
.	14	.	TRBV28	TRBJ1-2	CASSKTETAYGYTF	TGTGCCAGCAGTAAGACAGAGACTGCCTATGGCTACACCTTC
many	14	TRBD1	TRBV7-2	TRBJ2-5	CASSLDRGQETQYF	TGTGCCAGCAGCTTGGACAGGGGGCAAGAGACCCAGTACTTC
few	13	.	TRBV12-3/TRBV12-4	TRBJ2-7	CASSLSNGYEQYF	TGTGCCAGCAGTTTATCGAACGGCTACGAGCAGTACTTC
.	16	TRBD1	TRBV5-5	TRBJ1-5	CASSEDRQGPNQPQHF	TGTGCCAGCAGCGAGGATCGACAGGGCCCCAATCAGCCCCAGCATTTT
.	14	TRBD1	TRBV10-3	TRBJ1-1	CAIKQDRDATEAFF	TGTGCCATCAAGCAAGACAGGGATGCGACTGAAGCTTTCTTT
.	15	.	TRBV13	TRBJ2-5	CASSLGQGTQETQYF	TGTGCCAGCAGCTTAGGACAAGGAACCCAAGAGACCCAGTACTTC
few	13	.	TRBV6-2/TRBV6-3	TRBJ1-2	CASSYLHPEGYTF	TGTGCCAGCAGTTATTTACACCCGGAGGGCTACACCTTC
.	13	.	TRBV11-3	TRBJ2-7	CASSLVPSYEQYF	TGTGCCAGCAGCTTAGTCCCAAGCTACGAGCAGTACTTC
.	15	.	TRBV5-4	TRBJ2-3	CASSLVSTSTDTQYF	TGTGCCAGCAGCTTGGTGTCAACTAGCACAGATACGCAGTATTTT
many	15	.	TRBV7-8	TRBJ1-5	CASSPPGVGDQPQHF	TGTGCCAGCAGCCCTCCCGGAGTGGGTGATCAGCCCCAGCATTTT
medium-sized	17	TRBD2	TRBV20-1	TRBJ2-1	CSARAASGGRSYNEQFF	TGCAGTGCTAGAGCGGCTAGCGGGGGTCGCTCCTACAATGAGCAGTTCTTC
many	17	.	TRBV7-8	TRBJ2-1	CASSQDHGLVPYNEQFF	TGTGCCAGCAGCCAGGACCATGGCCTAGTTCCCTACAATGAGCAGTTCTTC
medium-sized	18	TRBD1	TRBV19	TRBJ1-6	CASSIVPRRGQGNSPLHF	TGTGCCAGTAGTATAGTCCCCCGGAGGGGACAGGGAAATTCACCCCTCCACTTT
many	15	.	TRBV5-6	TRBJ2-5	CASTSPSRYQETQYF	TGTGCCAGCACCTCTCCCTCACGTTACCAAGAGACCCAGTACTTC
many	16	TRBD2	TRBV29-1	TRBJ2-3	CSVGGSSGKRGDTQYF	TGCAGCGTCGGAGGGTCTAGCGGAAAGCGGGGAGATACGCAGTATTTT
few	15	.	TRBV6-2/TRBV6-3	TRBJ1-5	CASTIQGGRNQPKHF	TGTGCCAGCACCATACAGGGTGGAAGAAATCAGCCCAAGCATTTT
few	12	.	TRBV28	TRBJ2-7	CASSLLAYEQYF	TGTGCCAGCAGCCTCCTTGCCTACGAGCAGTACTTC
.	16	TRBD1	TRBV27	TRBJ2-1	CASSLLGQGAYNEQFF	TGTGCCAGCAGTTTATTAGGTCAGGGGGCCTACAATGAGCAGTTCTTC
few	13	.	TRBV6-1	TRBJ1-1	CASSGQMNTEAFF	TGTGCCAGCAGTGGACAAATGAACACTGAAGCTTTCTTT
few	13	.	TRBV10-3	TRBJ1-2	CAISEDSNYGYTF	TGTGCCATCAGTGAGGACAGTAACTATGGCTACACCTTC
.	12	TRBD1	TRBV30	TRBJ1-5	CACQGDGQPQHF	TGTGCCTGCCAGGGGGATGGACAGCCCCAGCATTTT
medium-sized	12	.	TRBV20-1	TRBJ1-5	CSAWDSNQPQHF	TGCAGTGCCTGGGACAGCAATCAGCCCCAGCATTTT
.	11	.	TRBV5-1	TRBJ2-1	CASSSYNEQFF	TGCGCCAGCAGTTCATACAATGAGCAGTTCTTC
medium-sized	17	TRBD2	TRBV27	TRBJ2-1	CASSPSRLAGVMYEQFF	TGTGCCAGCAGTCCCAGTAGGCTAGCGGGAGTAATGTATGAGCAGTTCTTC
.	14	.	TRBV27	TRBJ2-5	CASSFNQGVETLYF	TGTGCCAGCAGCTTTAACCAGGGAGTCGAGACCCTGTACTTC
.	15	TRBD1	TRBV6-1	TRBJ2-7	CASTPGAGGPYEQYF	TGTGCCAGCACCCCAGGGGCAGGGGGCCCTTACGAGCAGTACTTC
.	14	TRBD2	TRBV28	TRBJ2-5	CAGTLAGGLETKYF	TGTGCCGGCACGCTAGCGGGAGGGTTAGAGACCAAGTACTTC